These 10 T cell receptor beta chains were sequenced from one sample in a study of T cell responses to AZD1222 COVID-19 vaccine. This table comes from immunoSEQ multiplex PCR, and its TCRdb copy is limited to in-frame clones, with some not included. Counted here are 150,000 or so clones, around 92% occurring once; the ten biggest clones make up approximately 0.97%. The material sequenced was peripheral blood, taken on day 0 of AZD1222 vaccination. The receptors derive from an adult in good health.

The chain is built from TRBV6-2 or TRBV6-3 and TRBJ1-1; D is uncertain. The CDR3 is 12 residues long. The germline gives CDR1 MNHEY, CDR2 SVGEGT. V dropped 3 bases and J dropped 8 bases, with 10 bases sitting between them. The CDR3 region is CASSYEGGEAFF. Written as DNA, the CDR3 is TGTGCCAGCAGTTATGAGGGCGGCGAAGCTTTCTTT.

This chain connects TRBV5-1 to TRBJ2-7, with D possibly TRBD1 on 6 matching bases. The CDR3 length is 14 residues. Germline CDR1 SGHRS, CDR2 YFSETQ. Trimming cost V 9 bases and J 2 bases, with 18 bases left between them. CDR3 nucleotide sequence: TGCGCCACCTCCCCCCGGGACACCACCTACGAGCAGTACTTC. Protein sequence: CATSPRDTTYEQYF.

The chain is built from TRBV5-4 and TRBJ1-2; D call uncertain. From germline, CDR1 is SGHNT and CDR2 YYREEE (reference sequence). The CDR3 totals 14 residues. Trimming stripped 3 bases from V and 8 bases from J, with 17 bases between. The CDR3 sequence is CASSSTTTVGGYTF. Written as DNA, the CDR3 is TGTGCCAGCAGCTCCACCACGACCGTTGGGGGCTACACCTTC.

Written as DNA, the CDR3 is TGTGCCAGCCTGAAAGAAGGGGCCTCGGGGCCCCAGCATTTT. Protein: CASLKEGASGPQHF. This rearrangement joins TRBV6-5 to TRBJ1-5; D is perhaps TRBD1 (5 bases). Trimming removed 8 bases at V and 9 bases at J, with 20 bases between. Germline loops: CDR1 MNHEY, CDR2 SVGAGI. This CDR3 has 14 residues.

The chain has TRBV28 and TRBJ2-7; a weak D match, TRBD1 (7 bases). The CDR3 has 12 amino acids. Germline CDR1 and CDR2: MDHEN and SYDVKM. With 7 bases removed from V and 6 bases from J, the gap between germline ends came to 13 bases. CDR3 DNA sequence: TGTGCCAGCACAGGGGGGCAGTTCGAGCAGTACTTC. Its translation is CASTGGQFEQYF. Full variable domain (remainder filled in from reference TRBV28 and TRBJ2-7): DVKVTQSSRYLVKRTGEKVFLECVQDMDHENMFWYRQDPGLGLRLIYFSYDVKMKEKGDIPEGYSVSREKKERFSLILESASTNQTSMYLCASTGGQFEQYFGPGTRLTVT.

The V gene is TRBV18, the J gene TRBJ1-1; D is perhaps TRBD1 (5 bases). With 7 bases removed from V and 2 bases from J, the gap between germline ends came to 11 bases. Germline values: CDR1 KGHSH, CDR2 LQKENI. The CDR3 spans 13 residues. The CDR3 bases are TGTGCCAGCTACCTACAGGAAAACACTGAAGCTTTCTTT. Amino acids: CASYLQENTEAFF.

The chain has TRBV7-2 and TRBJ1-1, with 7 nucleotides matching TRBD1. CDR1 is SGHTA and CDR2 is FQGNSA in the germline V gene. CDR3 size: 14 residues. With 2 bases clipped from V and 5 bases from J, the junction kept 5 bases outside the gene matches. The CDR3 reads CASSLPGGRTEAFF. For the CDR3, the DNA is TGTGCCAGCAGCTTACCAGGGGGTAGGACTGAAGCTTTCTTT.

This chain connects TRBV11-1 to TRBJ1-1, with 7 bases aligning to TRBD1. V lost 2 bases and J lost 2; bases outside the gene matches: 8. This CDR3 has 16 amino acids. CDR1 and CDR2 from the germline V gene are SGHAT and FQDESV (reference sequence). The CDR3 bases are TGTGCCAGCAGCTTACGGACAGGAGGGGATAACACTGAAGCTTTCTTT. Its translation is CASSLRTGGDNTEAFF.

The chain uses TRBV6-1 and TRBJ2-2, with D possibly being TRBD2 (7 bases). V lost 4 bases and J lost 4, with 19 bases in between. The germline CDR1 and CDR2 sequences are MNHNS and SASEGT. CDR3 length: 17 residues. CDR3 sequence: CASSVSDGGLGTGELFF. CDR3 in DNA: TGTGCCAGCAGTGTGTCTGACGGGGGGCTTGGCACCGGGGAGCTGTTTTTT.

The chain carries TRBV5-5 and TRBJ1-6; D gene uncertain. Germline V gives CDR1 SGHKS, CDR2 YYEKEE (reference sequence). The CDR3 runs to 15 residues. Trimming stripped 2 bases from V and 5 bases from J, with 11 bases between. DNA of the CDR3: TGTGCCAGCAGCTTAAAGCAGAGAGATAATTCACCCCTCCACTTT. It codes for CASSLKQRDNSPLHF.